This T cell receptor beta chain was retrieved from a study of cytomegalovirus exposure and HLA in healthy donors. Overall study: Among the approximately 400 donors who were genotyped, 81% fell in the genetic ancestry cluster that is associated with self-reported Caucasian donors. Study-wide points: Clonal expansion was found to be greater in HLA-associated TCR beta chains than in equally common others in a later analysis.

Amplification used 60 Vbeta primers and 13 Jbeta primers. Under the authors' procedure: Later, roughly 86 million unique TCR beta chains were counted in an analysis, and some 9.9 million of them were shared. Clones were read by immunoSEQ multiplex PCR, and TCRdb kept only the in-frame ones, dropping some. For V, J and clone size, that table is used; D and trimming come from the DNA. This table has tens of thousands of clones, roughly 73% appearing once. Points on this clone: The target antigen is unknown.

Germline V gene lookup returns CDR1 SGHTA and CDR2 FQGNSA. The CDR3 extends over 15 amino acids. Trimming removed 5 bases from V and 7 bases from J; junction bases left unmatched: 3. This receptor was obtained from a male donor in good health and CMV-seropositive. The chain carries TRBV7-2 and TRBJ2-1, with TRBD2 matching over 15 bases. Sequenced: PBMCs. The chain's CDR3 is CASSRGLAGGNEQFF. The CDR3 DNA follows: TGTGCCAGCAGCCGGGGACTAGCGGGGGGAAATGAGCAGTTCTTC.